This T cell receptor (beta chain) was found in a study of blood T cell repertoires in COVID-19 (dated by TCRdb to the early 2020s). About the full investigation: Collaborator samples came from the United States, Italy and Spain and covered acute and convalescent phases of COVID-19. Samples were obtained from the ongoing ImmuneRACE study (first 160 participants) and from roughly 1,300 subjects provided by 6 global collaborators. The material from the prospective study consisted of cDNA or gDNA derived from T cells, B-cell-depleted T cells, or PBMCs. Where HLA class I and class II types were available, the types were taken from metadata supplied by the sample provider, not from assay-based typing. Subjects who had been exposed to COVID-19, were actively infected with it, or had recovered from it provided the deeply sampled blood TCRbeta repertoires that made up the dataset. Nearly every sample came with metadata listing a de-identified subject ID, COVID-19 status, age in years and sex. A freely available public database, intended as a resource for researchers studying the immune response to SARS-CoV-2, is where the repertoires were released. What the work shows at the level of the full study, not this receptor alone: The amount of clinical and demographic metadata varied by source and participant and was provided uncurated.

A second Seattle source provided samples from volunteer blood donors who had recovered from COVID-19. Collaborating institutions collected whole blood in K2EDTA tubes following their own protocols. For TCRbeta analysis, collaborators shipped samples as frozen whole blood, isolated PBMCs, or DNA extracted from either of those sample types. TCRbeta CDR3 regions were amplified from genomic DNA using the immunoSEQ Assay, a bias-controlled multiplex PCR. In the source study's methods: The number of nucleated cells in each sample was estimated by amplification of reference gene primers within the assay. Sequence reads were collapsed and filtered to measure the absolute abundance of every unique TCRbeta CDR3 rearrangement. For each sample, productive Simpson clonality was calculated by taking the square root of Simpson's diversity index across productive rearrangements. TCRdb re-hosts the immuneACCESS table, in-frame sequences only. Its copies lack some clones; in the studies checked, an unresolved V gene accounts for under half of them, and the cause for the rest is not known. The DNA gave D and trimming, while V, J and clone size come from that table. Across this sample there are more than 250,000 clones, with over 65% seen only once. The ten largest clones add up to 3.5% to 5.5% of the sample.

Turning to this clone: This clone's antigen is unknown. There are no base qualities to consult, and no much larger clone falls within one base.

The CDR3 goes from the cysteine to the phenylalanine over 11 residues. Only CDR3 DNA is held: 33 bases, read in frame from base 1. From the germline V gene (reference sequence), CDR1 is DFQATT and CDR2 is SNEGSKA. Trimming costs V 0 bases and J 11 bases, and their ends lie 10 bases apart. This receptor was obtained from a man aged 55 to 69 who had recovered from COVID-19. What was sequenced was peripheral blood. This sequence uses TRBV20-1 and TRBJ1-1; no D gene call is confident. CDR3 sequence: CSARDEGTAFF. The DNA is TGCAGTGCTAGAGATGAGGGTACGGCTTTCTTT.